A single sample is the source of the 4 T cell receptor beta chains below, sequenced in a study of blood T cell repertoires in COVID-19. This table comes from immunoSEQ multiplex PCR, and its TCRdb copy is limited to in-frame clones, with some not included. The sample includes about 160,000 clones, roughly 87% seen only once; the top ten take less than 5%. The sample consisted of peripheral blood. The receptors stem from a woman aged 55-75 years who had recovered from COVID-19.

This sequence joins TRBV18 and TRBJ2-2; D is possibly TRBD2 (6 bases). The CDR3 is 16 residues long. Germline V lookup: CDR1 KGHSH, CDR2 LQKENI. V was shortened by 0 bases and J by 2 bases, with 10 bases between the two germline ends. As DNA, the CDR3 is TGTGCCAGCTCACCACCGGGAGGACCAAACACCGGGGAGCTGTTTTTT. Protein product: CASSPPGGPNTGELFF.

The J gene is TRBJ2-5, the V gene TRBV4-1; maybe TRBD2 (6 bases). This CDR3 is built from 15 residues. V dropped 1 base and J dropped 9 bases, with 18 bases sitting between them. Germline lookup yields CDR1 MGHRA and CDR2 YSYEKL. DNA of the CDR3: TGCGCCAGCAGCCAAGTGGGAGGACTGGATAGGGCCCAGTACTTC. It translates to CASSQVGGLDRAQYF.

The chain recombines TRBV5-1 with TRBJ2-1; 12 bases map to TRBD2. Germline V gives CDR1 SGHRS, CDR2 YFSETQ. This CDR3 has 15 residues. V shed 5 bases and J 8 bases; nucleotides not matched to a gene: 8. The CDR3 loop reads CASSASGGAVDEQFF. In DNA, the CDR3 is TGCGCCAGCAGTGCTAGCGGGGGGGCAGTGGATGAGCAGTTCTTC.

This clone was seen only a few times. This rearrangement joins TRBV10-3 to TRBJ1-3; 8 bases match TRBD1. The CDR3 is made up of 17 amino acids. With V trimmed by 6 bases and J by 3 bases, 13 bases remained unmatched. Looked up from germline, CDR1 is ENHRY and CDR2 is SYGVKD. The CDR3 DNA sequence: TGTGCCATCAGCGGACAGGGTTCCAGGTTTTTTGGAAACACCATATATTTT. Its translation: CAISGQGSRFFGNTIYF.